This T cell receptor beta chain was sequenced in a study of monozygotic twins with cystic fibrosis. Findings and caveats of the study: Monozygotic CF twins shared more identical nucleotide clonotypes than unrelated patients.

Sequencing used immunoSEQ multiplex PCR; TCRdb keeps in-frame clones, though not all of them. The sample includes 30,000 to 35,000 clones, roughly 96% of them seen just once. Comments on this clone: As yet, its antigen is unknown.

This CDR3 has 15 residues. Trimming took 2 bases from V and 7 from J, leaving 18 bases between them. Per the germline V gene, CDR1 is MNHEY and CDR2 is SMNVEV (reference sequence). The V gene is TRBV27, the J gene TRBJ2-7; D possibly corresponds to TRBD2 (5 bases). The sequence derives from a girl aged 2-10 years with cystic fibrosis. The sequenced material came from blood. The DNA of the CDR3 is TGTGCCAGCAGTTTAAATTCGGTGGTAACGGGGGAGCAGTACTTC. It codes for CASSLNSVVTGEQYF.